These 23 T cell receptor beta chains were all obtained from the same sample, sequenced in a study of T cell repertoires in aging, cancer and after chemotherapy. Peripheral blood genomic DNA, not sorted cells or RNA, was the template. Multiplex touch-down PCR with TRB-A/B primers amplified rearranged V-D-J TRB sequences. TCRdb fed the multiplex PCR reads into MiXCR, producing one record per CDR3 protein. The sample includes 1,600 or so distinct CDR3 sequences, 22% of them seen just once. Sequenced: blood. Source of these receptors: a human donor with a solid tumor.

V and J are TRBV20-1 and TRBJ2-1; the match to TRBD2 covers 7 bases. Germline values: CDR1 DFQATT, CDR2 SNEGSKA (reference sequence). This CDR3 spans 14 amino acids. After removal of 5 bases from V and 2 bases from J, the junction contained 6 bases not matched to a gene. The CDR3 DNA reads TGCAGTGCTCCCACCGCGGGGGCCTACAATGAGCAGTTCTTC. It is translated as CSAPTAGAYNEQFF.

This clonotype counts as medium-sized (0.01 to 0.1%). The V and J genes are TRBV5-4 and TRBJ1-4; D gene uncertain. This CDR3 contains 14 residues. Germline CDR1 SGHNT, CDR2 YYREEE (reference sequence). Trimming shortened V by 0 bases and J by 5 bases, and 8 bases separated the two germline ends. The CDR3 region has the DNA TGTGCCAGCAGCTTGGATTCCGAGAATGAAAAACTGTTTTTT. Encoded protein: CASSLDSENEKLFF.

By its share, this clonotype is medium-sized. The rearrangement uses TRBV12-3 or TRBV12-4 and TRBJ2-2; 7 nucleotides align to TRBD1. The V gene end was trimmed by 5 bases and the J gene end by 4 bases; junction bases not matched to a gene: 10. The CDR3 consists of 16 residues. CDR3 protein: CASSPPTGTSTGELFF. CDR3 sequence (DNA): TGTGCCAGCAGTCCCCCGACAGGGACCTCCACCGGGGAGCTGTTTTTT.

This clonotype counts as medium-sized (0.01 to 0.1%). The CDR3 is CASSLLSGTSSNQPQHF. In DNA, the CDR3 is TGTGCCAGCAGTTTGCTCTCCGGGACATCTTCGAATCAGCCCCAGCATTTT. The chain recombines TRBV6-6 with TRBJ1-5; the D gene is possibly TRBD1 (6 bases). The CDR3 runs 17 residues. Germline CDR1 and CDR2: MNHNY and SVGAGI (reference sequence). Trimming removed 4 bases from V and 4 bases from J, with 20 bases in between.

This clonotype qualifies as large. This sequence joins TRBV6-2 or TRBV6-3 and TRBJ2-7; TRBD1 matches at 9 bases. Germline-derived CDR1 and CDR2 are MNHEY and SVGEGT. The CDR3 has 14 residues. J was trimmed by 4 bases and V by 6 bases; bases with no gene match: 7. The CDR3: CASRPPGQGYEQYF. The CDR3 DNA reads as TGTGCCAGCAGACCCCCGGGACAGGGTTACGAGCAGTACTTC.

By sample share, this clonotype is large. The chain uses TRBV6-5 and TRBJ2-3, with no clear D. The CDR3 runs to 15 residues. V gave up 2 bases and J gave up 6 bases, with 15 bases separating them. In germline, CDR1 is MNHEY, CDR2 SVGAGI. This chain's CDR3 is CASSYIVPPGDTQYF. The CDR3 DNA sequence: TGTGCCAGCAGTTACATAGTTCCCCCTGGGGATACGCAGTATTTT.

Note on this clonotype: A much larger clonotype is one base distant, so this may be a read error. V gene TRBV20-1 combines with J gene TRBJ2-7, with D perhaps matching TRBD2 (5 bases). Trimming shortened V by 0 bases and J by 3 bases, and 15 bases separated the two germline ends. Per germline, CDR1 DFQATT and CDR2 SNEGSKA (reference sequence). The CDR3 is made up of 15 amino acids. This chain's CDR3 is CSARETRGRDYEQYF. The CDR3 region has the DNA TGCAGTGCTAGAGAAACTAGAGGGAGAGACTACGAGCAGTACTTC.

In this sample, this clonotype is medium-sized. The chain has TRBV10-3 and TRBJ1-1, with unresolved D. Germline CDR1 and CDR2: ENHRY and SYGVKD. The germline V and J ends were trimmed by 7 bases and 1 base, with 10 bases remaining between them. The CDR3 covers 13 residues. The CDR3 DNA reads as TGTGCCATCACCCAAAACGGGAACACTGAAGCTTTCTTT. This gives the protein CAITQNGNTEAFF.

This clonotype is large in the sample. The gene calls are TRBV7-6 and TRBJ1-4; 8 bases fit TRBD1. The CDR3 spans 14 residues. The germline V gene encodes CDR1 SGHVS and CDR2 FNYEAQ. V lost 4 bases, J lost 8 bases, and 6 bases stayed unmatched. In DNA, the CDR3 is TGTGCCAGCAGCTATATGGGGACAGGAGAAAAACTGTTTTTT. This translates into CASSYMGTGEKLFF.

This clonotype turned up a few times. This chain uses TRBV11-3 with TRBJ1-3; 8 nucleotides agree with TRBD1. In germline, CDR1 is SGHNT, CDR2 YENEEA. Losses at the gene ends were 4 bases for V and 4 bases for J; bases not matched to a gene: 3. The length of the CDR3 is 14 residues. This CDR3 reads CASSSRTGGNTIYF. For the CDR3, the DNA is TGTGCCAGCAGCTCGAGGACAGGGGGAAACACCATATATTTT.

This clonotype is deemed medium-sized. The chain couples TRBV7-6 to TRBJ2-5, with TRBD2 identical over 7 bases. The CDR3 length is 17 residues. The J segment lost 2 bases and the V segment lost 5 bases, leaving 14 bases of the junction unmatched. CDR1 and CDR2 (germline): SGHVS, FNYEAQ. The CDR3 nucleotides are TGTGCCAGCAGCCAAGGGTGGACTAGAAAGCTTCAAGAGACCCAGTACTTC. Translating gives CASSQGWTRKLQETQYF.

By sample fraction, this clonotype is medium-sized. The chain has TRBV20-1 and TRBJ1-5; possible D gene TRBD1, 6 bases. Germline CDR1 and CDR2: DFQATT and SNEGSKA (reference sequence). The CDR3 length is 13 residues. Trimming stripped 2 bases from V and 11 bases from J, with 16 bases between. CDR3 DNA sequence: TGCAGTGCTAGAAATCGGGGGGCCCTGGCCCAGCATTTT. Translation: CSARNRGALAQHF.

The V and J genes are TRBV28 and TRBJ1-3, with 7 positions matching TRBD1. The V and J ends lost 5 bases and 0 bases, in that order; junction bases with no gene match: 16. Germline V CDR1 and CDR2: MDHEN, SYDVKM. CDR3 length: 19 amino acids. CDR3 nucleotide sequence: TGTGCCAGCAGTACCCCGCTCGGACAGGAGCGTATCTCTGGAAACACCATATATTTT. Its translation: CASSTPLGQERISGNTIYF.

This clonotype is judged large. V is TRBV30 and J is TRBJ1-6, with D maybe TRBD1 (5 bases). The CDR3 contains 13 residues. CDR1 and CDR2 (germline): GTSNPN, SVGIG (reference sequence). Trimming cost V 3 bases and J 9 bases, with 12 bases left between them. The CDR3 reads CAWRGDRRSPLHF. The CDR3 bases are TGTGCCTGGAGGGGGGACCGCCGTTCACCCCTCCACTTT.

In its sample, this clonotype is large. V usage is TRBV19 and J usage is TRBJ1-3; no firm D call. In germline, CDR1 is LNHDA, CDR2 SQIVND (reference sequence). The CDR3 loop spans 16 amino acids. V was cut by 1 base and J by 2 bases, with 12 bases left in between. CDR3: CASSIVEPAPGNTIYF. The CDR3 DNA follows: TGTGCCAGTAGTATAGTTGAGCCAGCTCCTGGAAACACCATATATTTT.

This clonotype occurred a few times. The V call is TRBV11-3, the J call TRBJ2-5, with 11 nucleotides matching TRBD1. Germline CDR1 SGHNT, CDR2 YENEEA. This CDR3 spans 15 amino acids. V shed 5 bases, J shed 5 bases, and the junction held 7 bases outside the gene matches. CDR3: CASSGGTGGRETQYF. CDR3 bases: TGTGCCAGCAGCGGCGGGACAGGGGGTAGGGAGACCCAGTACTTC.

The rearrangement uses TRBV25-1 and TRBJ2-2, with TRBD2 identical over 12 bases. With 4 bases clipped from V and 0 bases from J, the junction kept 3 bases outside the gene matches. Germline V gene lookup returns CDR1 MGHDK and CDR2 SYGVNS. The CDR3 contains 17 residues. The CDR3 bases are TGTGCCAGCAGTGCCGCTAGCGGGAGGGCGAACACCGGGGAGCTGTTTTTT. Translating it yields CASSAASGRANTGELFF.

This clonotype was counted between two and nine times. This sequence joins TRBV28 and TRBJ1-5; D remains ambiguous. Germline values: CDR1 MDHEN, CDR2 SYDVKM. There are 14 residues in the CDR3. V shed 2 bases and J shed 4 bases, with 9 bases lying between them. As DNA, the CDR3 is TGTGCCAGCAGTTTAGTCCGGCCTAATCAGCCCCAGCATTTT. Its protein is CASSLVRPNQPQHF.

This clonotype is termed medium-sized. This chain joins TRBV11-2 and TRBJ2-2; a possible D gene is TRBD2 (6 bases). This CDR3 region has 15 residues. Per germline, CDR1 SGHAT and CDR2 FQNNGV. V lost 2 bases and J 3 bases, leaving 10 bases between the germline ends. Written as DNA, the CDR3 is TGTGCCAGCAGCTTAAACCCGGGAGACACCGGGGAGCTGTTTTTT. Its protein is CASSLNPGDTGELFF. The whole variable domain, remainder taken from reference TRBV11-2 and TRBJ2-2, is EAGVAQSPRYKIIEKRQSVAFWCNPISGHATLYWYQQILGQGPKLLIQFQNNGVVDDSQLPKDRFSAERLKGVDSTLKIQPAKLEDSAVYLCASSLNPGDTGELFFGEGSRLTVL.

The chain uses TRBV5-1 and TRBJ2-2; 8 bases fit TRBD2. CDR1 and CDR2 from the germline V gene are SGHRS and YFSETQ. This CDR3 is built from 15 residues. V lost 0 bases, J lost 4 bases, and 2 bases stayed unmatched. The CDR3 loop is CASSLDGGATGELFF. The CDR3 DNA sequence: TGCGCCAGCAGCTTGGACGGGGGGGCCACCGGGGAGCTGTTTTTT.

As for this clonotype: A much larger clone differs from this one at a single base, so this may be a read error. J is TRBJ2-2 and V is TRBV10-3, with 10 bases matching TRBD2. The trim removed 10 bases at V and 3 bases at J, leaving 5 bases unmatched. CDR3 size: 14 residues. Germline loops: CDR1 ENHRY, CDR2 SYGVKD. CDR3 sequence: CATSGGVDTGELFF. The CDR3 nucleotides read TGTGCCACGAGCGGGGGGGTCGACACCGGGGAGCTGTTTTTT.

This clonotype is medium-sized by share. The chain is built from TRBV5-1 and TRBJ2-7; D gene uncertain. V dropped 1 base and J dropped 5 bases, with 13 bases sitting between them. The CDR3 runs to 14 residues. From germline, CDR1 is SGHRS and CDR2 YFSETQ. CDR3 protein: CASSLLDSGHEQYF. The CDR3 DNA reads as TGCGCCAGCAGCTTGCTGGATTCGGGCCACGAGCAGTACTTC.

In its sample, this clonotype was seen once. J is TRBJ2-5 and V is TRBV19; D not certain. Trimming took off 7 bases at V and 0 bases at J, with 12 bases between the two ends. Germline V gene data show CDR1 as LNHDA and CDR2 as SQIVND (reference sequence). The CDR3 is 14 amino acids. The CDR3 DNA sequence: TGTGCCAGTAAGGTAGAGGTGTACCAAGAGACCCAGTACTTC. Its protein product is CASKVEVYQETQYF.